This entry lists 9 T cell receptor beta chains sequenced from one sample in a study of blood T cell repertoires in COVID-19. The table came from immunoSEQ multiplex PCR; TCRdb's copy has only in-frame clones and leaves some out. The sample includes about 210,000 clones, approximately 85% seen only once; the top ten take around 7.3%. The material sequenced was peripheral blood. Receptor source: a woman between 45 and 65 years old with active or convalescent COVID-19.

This sequence joins TRBV6-5 and TRBJ1-2; tentative D call: TRBD1 (5 bases). V was pared by 11 bases and J by 4 bases, with 14 bases between. Per the germline V gene, CDR1 is MNHEY and CDR2 is SVGAGI. The CDR3 sequence is 12 residues long. DNA for the CDR3: TGTGCCTGCGGATGGGGGGGCTATGGCTACACCTTC. Translation gives CACGWGGYGYTF.

This clone appeared once. CDR3 sequence reads: CASSRAGGRADEQFF. The DNA of the CDR3 is TGTGCCAGCAGCCGTGCCGGCGGGAGGGCCGATGAGCAGTTCTTC. The chain employs TRBV6-5 and TRBJ2-1; 9 bases match TRBD2. V shed 6 bases, J shed 8 bases, and the junction held 11 bases outside the gene matches. The CDR3 has 15 amino acids. Per germline, CDR1 MNHEY and CDR2 SVGAGI.

This CDR3 reads CASSLIQGDEKLFF. CDR3 DNA sequence: TGTGCCAGCAGCTTAATACAGGGAGATGAAAAACTGTTTTTT. V gene TRBV5-5 combines with J gene TRBJ1-4, with D possibly being TRBD1 (6 bases). Germline V gives CDR1 SGHKS, CDR2 YYEKEE (reference sequence). The CDR3 has 14 residues. The germline V and J ends were trimmed by 2 bases and 6 bases, with 11 bases remaining between them.

To note about this clone: A read error may account for a junction end that differs from germline. The chain links TRBV28 to TRBJ2-1, with a weak D call TRBD2 (7 bases). CDR3 length: 11 amino acids. The germline V gene has CDR1 MDHEN and CDR2 SYDVKM. The CDR3 reads CASTRGASWIF. In DNA form, the CDR3 reads TGTGCCAGCACCCGGGGGGCCTCCTGGATCTTC.

The V and J genes are TRBV5-1 and TRBJ1-3, with D possibly being TRBD1 (5 bases). Germline-derived CDR1 and CDR2 are SGHRS and YFSETQ. CDR3 size: 12 residues. Trimming stripped 0 bases from V and 7 bases from J, with 5 bases between. This chain's CDR3 is CASSLEGNTIYF. CDR3 nucleotides: TGCGCCAGCAGCTTGGAGGGGAACACCATATATTTT.

This clone has only a few counts. The rearrangement uses TRBV6-5 and TRBJ1-1; 8 bases align to TRBD1. This CDR3 has 15 amino acids. Per germline, CDR1 MNHEY and CDR2 SVGAGI. Trimming removed 6 bases from V and 4 bases from J; junction bases left unmatched: 10. CDR3 loop: CASSLVPGGRTEAFF. The CDR3 DNA is TGTGCCAGCAGCCTAGTACCAGGGGGCCGCACTGAAGCTTTCTTT.

The chain is built from TRBV10-3 and TRBJ2-1; 12 bases align to TRBD2. The V segment lost 7 bases and the J segment 6 bases; nucleotides outside the gene matches: 7. CDR3 length equals 15 residues. The germline V gene encodes CDR1 ENHRY and CDR2 SYGVKD. DNA for the CDR3: TGTGCCATCATGCCCTGGACTAGCGGGGCCAATGAGCAGTTCTTC. The encoded protein is CAIMPWTSGANEQFF.

This chain links TRBV19 with TRBJ1-2, with TRBD1 identical over 7 bases. Germline CDR1 LNHDA, CDR2 SQIVND (reference sequence). This CDR3 comprises 14 residues. The junction had 6 bases not matched to a gene; V was cut back by 4 bases and J by 4 bases. The DNA of the CDR3 is TGTGCCAGTAGTAGACAGGGAGTATCCTATGGCTACACCTTC. Translated, it gives CASSRQGVSYGYTF.

The rearrangement uses TRBV2 and TRBJ2-7; D gene ambiguous. The CDR3 is 11 residues long. Germline lookup yields CDR1 SNHLY and CDR2 FYNNEI. Trimming pared 8 bases from V and 3 bases from J, leaving 8 bases between. The CDR3 region is CASAPNYEQYV. The CDR3 region has the DNA TGTGCCAGCGCACCTAACTACGAGCAGTACGTC.